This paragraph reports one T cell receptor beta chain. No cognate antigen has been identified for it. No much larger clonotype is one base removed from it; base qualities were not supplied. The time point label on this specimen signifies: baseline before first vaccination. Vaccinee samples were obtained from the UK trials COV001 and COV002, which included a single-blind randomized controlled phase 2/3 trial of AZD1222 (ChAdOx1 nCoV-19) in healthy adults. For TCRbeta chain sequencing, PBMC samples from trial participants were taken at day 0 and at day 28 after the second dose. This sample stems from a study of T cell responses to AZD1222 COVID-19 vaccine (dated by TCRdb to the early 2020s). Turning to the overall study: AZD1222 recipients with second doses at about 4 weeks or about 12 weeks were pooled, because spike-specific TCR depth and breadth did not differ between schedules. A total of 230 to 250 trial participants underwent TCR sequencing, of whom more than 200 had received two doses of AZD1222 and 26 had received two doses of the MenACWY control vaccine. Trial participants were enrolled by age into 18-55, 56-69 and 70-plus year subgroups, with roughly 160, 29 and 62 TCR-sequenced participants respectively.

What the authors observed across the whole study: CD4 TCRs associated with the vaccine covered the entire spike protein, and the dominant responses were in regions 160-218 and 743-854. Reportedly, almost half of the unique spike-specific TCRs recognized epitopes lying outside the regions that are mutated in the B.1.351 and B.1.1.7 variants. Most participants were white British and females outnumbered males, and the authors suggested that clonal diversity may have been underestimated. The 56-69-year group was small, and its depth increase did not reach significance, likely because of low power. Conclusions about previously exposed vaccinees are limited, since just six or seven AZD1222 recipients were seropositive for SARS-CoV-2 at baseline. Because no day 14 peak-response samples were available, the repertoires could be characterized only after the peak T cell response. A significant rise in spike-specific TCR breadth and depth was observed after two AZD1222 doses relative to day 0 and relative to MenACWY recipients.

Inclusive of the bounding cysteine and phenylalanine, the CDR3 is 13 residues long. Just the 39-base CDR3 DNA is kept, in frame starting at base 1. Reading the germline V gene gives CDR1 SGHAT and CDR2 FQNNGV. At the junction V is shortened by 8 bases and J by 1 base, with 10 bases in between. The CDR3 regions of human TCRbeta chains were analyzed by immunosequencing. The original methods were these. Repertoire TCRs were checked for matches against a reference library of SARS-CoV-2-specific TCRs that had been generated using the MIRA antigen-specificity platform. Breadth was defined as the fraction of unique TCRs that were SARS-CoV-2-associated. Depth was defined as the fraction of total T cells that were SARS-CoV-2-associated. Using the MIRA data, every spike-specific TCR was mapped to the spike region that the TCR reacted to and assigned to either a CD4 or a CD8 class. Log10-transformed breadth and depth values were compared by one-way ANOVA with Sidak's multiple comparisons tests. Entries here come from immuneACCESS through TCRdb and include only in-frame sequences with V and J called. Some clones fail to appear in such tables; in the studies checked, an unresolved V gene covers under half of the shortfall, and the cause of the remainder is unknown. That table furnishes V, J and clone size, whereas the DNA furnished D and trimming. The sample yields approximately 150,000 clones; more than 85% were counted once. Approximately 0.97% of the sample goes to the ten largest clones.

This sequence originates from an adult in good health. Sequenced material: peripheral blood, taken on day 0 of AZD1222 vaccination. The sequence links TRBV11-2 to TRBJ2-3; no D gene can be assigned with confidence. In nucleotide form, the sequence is TGTGCCAGCCTTACAATAGGCACAGATACGCAGTATTTT. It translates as CASLTIGTDTQYF.